This T cell receptor (beta chain) was sequenced for a study of blood T cells in healthy people across ages. Findings of the study overall: TCR beta diversity, measured per million T cells, fell in a roughly linear way with age.

Germline loops: CDR1 SGHNT, CDR2 YENEEA. V was trimmed by 6 bases and J by 7 bases, leaving 22 bases between them. The CDR3 has 16 residues. Then a second PCR, running roughly 6 to 11 cycles, was carried out with a sample-barcoded 5' primer and a J-beta primer mix. TCRdb reprocessed the 5' RACE reads with MiXCR, giving one entry per CDR3 protein. This table has under 750,000 distinct CDR3 sequences, 47% appearing once. Only a few counts were recorded for this clonotype. What it binds is unknown. V usage is TRBV11-3 and J usage is TRBJ2-1; D might be TRBD2 (7 bases). Sequences were obtained from blood. This TCR was recovered from a man of 80 years or more in good health. Here the CDR3 DNA reads TGTGCCAGCAGTGATTTAGGAAAGCGGGACATTAATGAGCAGTTCTTC. It is translated as CASSDLGKRDINEQFF.